These 21 T cell receptor beta chains share one sample of origin, sequenced in a study of immune reconstitution after stem cell transplant in scleroderma. Each CDR3 protein gets one entry after TCRdb re-called the RT-PCR reads with MiXCR. The table lists around 2,000 distinct CDR3 sequences, approximately 15% of them singletons. Sample collection was performed before or after autologous hematopoietic stem cell transplantation (not recorded which). These receptors were obtained from a female donor with systemic sclerosis.

The gene calls are TRBV18 and TRBJ2-1; TRBD1 or TRBD2 may be the D gene (5 bases each). V shed 6 bases and J shed 8 bases, with 14 bases lying between them. CDR1 is KGHSH and CDR2 is LQKENI in the germline V gene. CDR3 length: 13 residues. DNA of the CDR3: TGTGCCAGCTCCCCGGGGCCAGGGTATGAGCAGTTCTTC. Protein sequence: CASSPGPGYEQFF.

This clonotype is classed as medium-sized. J is TRBJ2-3 and V is TRBV20-1; D is undetermined. Germline V gene sequence: CDR1 DFQATT, CDR2 SNEGSKA (reference sequence). This CDR3 region has 15 residues. The V and J ends lost 0 bases and 2 bases respectively, with 12 bases between them. The CDR3 sequence: CSARDLGQATDTQYF. CDR3 in DNA: TGCAGTGCTAGAGATTTGGGTCAGGCCACAGATACGCAGTATTTT.

The CDR3 DNA is TGTGCCAGCAGCCAGGGTAACTGGTATTCCTCTGGAAACACCATATATTTT. This gives the protein CASSQGNWYSSGNTIYF. This chain uses TRBV4-2 with TRBJ1-3; no firm D call. V was pared by 3 bases and J by 0 bases, with 15 bases between. The CDR3 runs to 17 residues. Germline V lookup: CDR1 LGHNA, CDR2 YNFKEQ.

The chain is built from TRBV30 and TRBJ2-3, with D possibly matching TRBD2 (6 bases). The CDR3 loop spans 13 amino acids. CDR1 is GTSNPN and CDR2 is SVGIG in the germline V gene (reference sequence). The CDR3 DNA follows: TGTGCTGGATCTCCTAGCGTCGTGGATACGCAGTATTTT. It translates to CAGSPSVVDTQYF.

Judged by abundance, this clonotype is large (0.1 to 1%). The gene calls are TRBV5-5 and TRBJ1-1, with unresolved D. Germline values: CDR1 SGHKS, CDR2 YYEKEE (reference sequence). This CDR3 spans 13 amino acids. The V and J ends lost 3 bases and 0 bases respectively, with 6 bases between them. CDR3 bases: TGTGCCAGCAGCTCCGGGTTGAACACTGAAGCTTTCTTT. Protein product: CASSSGLNTEAFF.

This clonotype is classed as large (0.1 to 1%). The chain links TRBV12-5 to TRBJ1-1, with D hard to call. The germline V and J ends were trimmed by 1 base and 8 bases, with 11 bases remaining between them. This CDR3 is 13 amino acids long. The germline V gene encodes CDR1 LGHNT and CDR2 FRNRAP. DNA of the CDR3: TGTGCTAGTGGTTTGGAGGACGGTACCGAAGCTTTCTTT. Its translation is CASGLEDGTEAFF.

The chain combines TRBV15 with TRBJ1-1; the D gene is possibly TRBD1 (5 bases). CDR3 length: 16 residues. Trimming removed 0 bases from V and 4 bases from J, with 15 bases in between. The germline CDR1 and CDR2 sequences are LNHNV and YYDKDF (reference sequence). The CDR3 here is CATSRDRAVGGTEAFF. Written as DNA, the CDR3 is TGTGCCACCAGCAGAGATAGAGCCGTCGGGGGCACTGAAGCTTTCTTT. Variable domain in full (rest from reference TRBV15 and TRBJ1-1): DAMVIQNPRYQVTQFGKPVTLSCSQTLNHNVMYWYQQKSSQAPKLLFHYYDKDFNNEADTPDNFQSRRPNTSFCFLDIRSPGLGDTAMYLCATSRDRAVGGTEAFFGQGTRLTVV.

In its sample, this clonotype is medium-sized. The rearrangement joins TRBV12-3 or TRBV12-4 to TRBJ1-1; D is possibly TRBD1 (6 bases). CDR3 length equals 12 residues. V shed 6 bases and J shed 7 bases, with 12 bases lying between them. CDR3 in DNA: TGTGCCAGCAGGCAGGGGTCCCGTGAAGCTTTCTTT. The encoded protein is CASRQGSREAFF.

This clonotype was picked up a small number of times. It may be a read error: a sequence one base away is much more abundant. The rearrangement uses TRBV7-2 and TRBJ1-1; a possible D gene is TRBD1 (5 bases). The germline V and J ends were trimmed by 9 bases and 6 bases, with 17 bases remaining between them. The CDR3 extends over 13 amino acids. Germline CDR1 reads SGHTA; CDR2 reads FQGNSA. CDR3 DNA: TGTGCCAGTGCACGGGGGAGGAAGGCTGAAGCTTTCTTT. Its translation is CASARGRKAEAFF.

V gene TRBV6-5 combines with J gene TRBJ2-2; 8 bases are a match to TRBD2. The J segment lost 2 bases and the V segment lost 0 bases, leaving 11 bases of the junction unmatched. Germline-derived CDR1 and CDR2 are MNHEY and SVGAGI. CDR3 length: 19 amino acids. The CDR3 DNA follows: TGTGCCAGCAGTTACTCGTATGCGGGGGGCCCTCGAAACACCGGGGAGCTGTTTTTT. Translated, it gives CASSYSYAGGPRNTGELFF.

This clonotype qualifies as medium-sized. The chain's CDR3 is CAGSGGANEQFF. The CDR3 region has the DNA TGTGCCGGTAGCGGGGGGGCCAATGAGCAGTTCTTC. V and J are TRBV10-3 and TRBJ2-1, with TRBD2 matching 11 bases. CDR1 and CDR2 (germline): ENHRY, SYGVKD. The length of the CDR3 is 12 residues. Germline trimming cut 11 bases from V and 6 bases from J; bases unmatched to any gene: 3.

The chain uses TRBV6-2 or TRBV6-3 and TRBJ1-1; D unresolved. This CDR3 comprises 11 residues. The germline V and J ends were trimmed by 8 bases and 1 base, with 5 bases remaining between them. Per germline, CDR1 MNHEY and CDR2 SVGEGT. In DNA form, the CDR3 reads TGTGCCAGCGGGAAGAACACTGAAGCTTTCTTT. Its protein product is CASGKNTEAFF.

This clonotype ranks as large. CDR3 sequence: CASSIGQGISTDTQYF. Written as DNA, the CDR3 is TGTGCCAGTAGTATCGGGCAGGGGATTTCCACAGATACGCAGTATTTT. The chain couples TRBV19 to TRBJ2-3; the D gene is possibly TRBD1 (6 bases). The V gene lost 3 bases and the J gene lost 2 bases, with 15 bases spanning the gap. Germline CDR1 LNHDA, CDR2 SQIVND (reference sequence). The CDR3 contains 16 residues.

This clonotype is deemed medium-sized. This chain joins TRBV20-1 and TRBJ1-1, with 8 bases identical to TRBD1. V gave up 0 bases and J gave up 7 bases; unmatched junction bases: 10. CDR3 length equals 15 residues. Germline V gives CDR1 DFQATT, CDR2 SNEGSKA (reference sequence). This CDR3 is CSARDLGGTGDEAFF. The CDR3 region has the DNA TGCAGTGCTAGAGATCTAGGAGGGACAGGTGATGAAGCTTTCTTT.

This clonotype is classed as medium-sized. This rearrangement joins TRBV20-1 to TRBJ1-5; 7 positions match TRBD1. V shed 6 bases and J 6 bases; nucleotides not matched to a gene: 8. Looked up from germline, CDR1 is DFQATT and CDR2 is SNEGSKA (reference sequence). The CDR3 loop spans 13 amino acids. CDR3 nucleotide sequence: TGCAGTGCCGGGGGGGACAGAGGTCAGCCCCAGCATTTT. Its translation: CSAGGDRGQPQHF.

The chain recombines TRBV19 with TRBJ1-1; TRBD1 is a possible D gene (5 bases). The CDR3 length is 12 residues. Germline V gene sequence: CDR1 LNHDA, CDR2 SQIVND (reference sequence). The V end was cut by 11 bases, the J end by 4 bases, with 14 bases between. CDR3 nucleotides: TGTGCCGGTAATCAGAGGGGCACTGAAGCTTTCTTT. It codes for CAGNQRGTEAFF.

By sample fraction, this clonotype is large. V is TRBV7-2 and J is TRBJ2-7, with D possibly matching TRBD2 (7 bases). V was shortened by 5 bases and J by 3 bases, with 17 bases between the two germline ends. Germline values: CDR1 SGHTA, CDR2 FQGNSA. The CDR3 sequence is 15 residues long. CDR3 nucleotides: TGTGCCAGCAGCCCACAAGGGGGGGCGAGCTACGAGCAGTACTTC. As protein: CASSPQGGASYEQYF.

This chain links TRBV7-2 with TRBJ1-4; perhaps TRBD1 as D (6 bases). The CDR3 is 14 residues long. The germline V gene has CDR1 SGHTA and CDR2 FQGNSA. V dropped 3 bases and J dropped 5 bases, with 10 bases sitting between them. The CDR3 region has the DNA TGTGCCAGCAGCTTCGGGGGCCCGAATGAAAAACTGTTTTTT. This sequence encodes CASSFGGPNEKLFF.

This sequence joins TRBV27 and TRBJ1-5; TRBD1 matches 9 bases. The CDR3 contains 17 residues. Germline CDR1 reads MNHEY; CDR2 reads SMNVEV (reference sequence). V lost 5 bases to trimming and J lost 1 base; unmatched junction nucleotides: 9. CDR3 loop: CASSPRTGVISNQPQHF. CDR3 DNA: TGTGCCAGCAGTCCCCGGACAGGGGTTATAAGCAATCAGCCCCAGCATTTT.

The chain carries TRBV7-2 and TRBJ2-3; D is possibly TRBD2 (7 bases). This CDR3 has 17 amino acids. The germline V gene encodes CDR1 SGHTA and CDR2 FQGNSA. V was shortened by 2 bases and J by 1 base, with 16 bases between the two germline ends. The CDR3 loop is CASSLRFAGAGTDTQYF. In nucleotides, the CDR3 is TGTGCCAGCAGCTTAAGATTTGCGGGGGCCGGCACAGATACGCAGTATTTT.

This clonotype was counted between two and nine times. The chain is built from TRBV20-1 and TRBJ2-7, with 9 positions matching TRBD2. This CDR3 spans 15 amino acids. V dropped 1 base and J dropped 3; count of bases not matched to a gene: 7. Germline lookup yields CDR1 DFQATT and CDR2 SNEGSKA (reference sequence). Here the CDR3 DNA reads TGCAGTGCTAGAGGTCTAGCGGGATCAAGCTACGAGCAGTACTTC. Residues: CSARGLAGSSYEQYF.